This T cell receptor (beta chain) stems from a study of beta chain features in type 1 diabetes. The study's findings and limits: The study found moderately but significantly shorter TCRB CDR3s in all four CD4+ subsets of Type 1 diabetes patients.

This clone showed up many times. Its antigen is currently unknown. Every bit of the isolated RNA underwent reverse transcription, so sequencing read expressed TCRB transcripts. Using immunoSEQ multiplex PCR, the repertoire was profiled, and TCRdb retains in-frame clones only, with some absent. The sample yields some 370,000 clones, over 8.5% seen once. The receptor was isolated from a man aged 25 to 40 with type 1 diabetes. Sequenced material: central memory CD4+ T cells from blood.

CDR3 amino acids: CASSRQGNGYTF. The CDR3 DNA is TGTGCCAGCAGTAGACAGGGGAATGGCTACACCTTC. The J gene is TRBJ1-2, the V gene TRBV28; 8 bases line up with TRBD1. V shed 5 bases, J shed 6 bases, and the junction held 2 bases outside the gene matches. CDR3 length: 12 amino acids. Germline V gives CDR1 MDHEN, CDR2 SYDVKM.